A single sample is the source of the 5 T cell receptor beta chains below, sequenced in a study of vaccination effects on CD4 cells after COVID-19. Which antigens these TCRs recognize remains unknown. Here immunoSEQ multiplex PCR was the method, and the copy in TCRdb shows in-frame clones only, minus some. The sample includes 15,000 to 20,000 clones, around three quarters of them seen just once. Ahead of sequencing, the ViraFEST assay grew antigen-specific CD4+ T cells using viral peptide pools. A roughly ten-day culture period preceded the isolation of CD4+ T cells. The person was diagnosed with PCR-confirmed SARS-CoV-2 infection between March and December 2020. Each participant was given two doses of one vaccine (BNT162b2 or mRNA-1273). The sample was CD4+ T cells from PBMCs cultured with SARS-CoV-2 spike peptides, taken after COVID-19 vaccination. These TCRs come from a human donor who had a prior SARS-CoV-2 infection.

This sequence joins TRBV3-1 (or the pseudogene TRBV3-2) and TRBJ2-1; 7 nucleotides agree with TRBD1. The germline V gene encodes CDR1 LGHDT and CDR2 YNNKEL (reference sequence). J gave up 2 bases and V 2 bases, and 12 bases lay outside the gene matches. This CDR3 contains 18 residues. The CDR3 region is CASSQTLPGTATYNEQFF. The CDR3 bases are TGTGCCAGCAGCCAAACGTTACCCGGGACAGCAACCTACAATGAGCAGTTCTTC.

This chain links TRBV7-9 with TRBJ1-4; D is perhaps TRBD1 (5 bases). Trimming took 5 bases from V and 6 from J, leaving 16 bases between them. Germline V gives CDR1 SEHNR, CDR2 FQNEAQ (reference sequence). This CDR3 has 15 residues. The CDR3 reads CASSPGQKGDEKLFF. CDR3 coding DNA: TGTGCCAGCAGCCCCGGACAAAAAGGGGATGAAAAACTGTTTTTT. Variable domain in full (rest from reference TRBV7-9 and TRBJ1-4): DTGVSQNPRHKITKRGQNVTFRCDPISEHNRLYWYRQTLGQGPEFLTYFQNEAQLEKSRLLSDRFSAERPKGSFSTLEIQRTEQGDSAMYLCASSPGQKGDEKLFFGSGTQLSVL.

This clone was picked up one time. The chain links TRBV4-3 to TRBJ1-4; TRBD1 agrees at 7 bases. Trimming removed 1 base from V and 0 bases from J; junction bases left unmatched: 2. The CDR3 contains 16 residues. Germline V gene sequence: CDR1 LGHNA, CDR2 YSLEER. CDR3 in amino acids: CASSQGQGTTNEKLFF. The CDR3 coding sequence is TGCGCCAGCAGCCAAGGACAGGGCACAACTAATGAAAAACTGTTTTTT.

This rearrangement joins TRBV18 to TRBJ1-6; weak D call: TRBD1 (5 bases). V was trimmed by 6 bases and J by 4 bases, leaving 10 bases between them. There are 14 residues in the CDR3. Germline V lookup: CDR1 KGHSH, CDR2 LQKENI. The CDR3, as DNA: TGTGCCAGCTCCTTGACAGAGTATAATTCACCCCTCCACTTT. Its protein is CASSLTEYNSPLHF.

This chain uses TRBV5-4 with TRBJ1-3; maybe TRBD1 (5 bases). Germline V gene sequence: CDR1 SGHNT, CDR2 YYREEE (reference sequence). The germline V and J ends were trimmed by 0 bases and 0 bases, with 7 bases remaining between them. This CDR3 spans 15 amino acids. The CDR3 here is CASSLGGDSGNTIYF. DNA for the CDR3: TGTGCCAGCAGCTTGGGGGGCGACTCTGGAAACACCATATATTTT.